Shown below are 17 T cell receptor beta chains from a single sample sequenced in a study of T-cell memory formation after mild COVID-19. A single record per CDR3 protein comes from TCRdb applying MiXCR to the 5' RACE reads. Of about 55,000 distinct CDR3 sequences detected, 8% to 9.5% appear once; the ten largest clones hold 1.2%. Sequences were obtained from PBMCs or a T cell subset sorted from them (not recorded which). Receptor source: a young man who had mild COVID-19 (a few samples of this study predate the infection). Cell type and time point are not known.

This clonotype was detected ten times or more. The chain couples TRBV6-2 or TRBV6-3 to TRBJ2-5; possible D gene TRBD2, 6 bases. The CDR3 sequence is 14 residues long. CDR1 is MNHEY and CDR2 is SVGEGT in the germline V gene. V lost 5 bases to trimming and J lost 5 bases, with 15 bases between them. The CDR3 sequence: CASSRPGLPETQYF. CDR3 in DNA: TGTGCCAGCAGTCGGCCGGGACTCCCCGAGACCCAGTACTTC.

The gene calls are TRBV20-1 and TRBJ2-1; 7 bases align to TRBD2. Germline V gene lookup returns CDR1 DFQATT and CDR2 SNEGSKA (reference sequence). Trimming at V came to 0 bases and at J to 2 bases, leaving 10 bases not matched to a gene. The CDR3 sequence is 17 residues long. Here the CDR3 DNA reads TGCAGTGCTAGAGATCGAGAAATGGGGACTACCTACAATGAGCAGTTCTTC. Translating it yields CSARDREMGTTYNEQFF.

This chain joins TRBV5-1 and TRBJ2-1; tentative D call: TRBD1 (6 bases). The germline V gene has CDR1 SGHRS and CDR2 YFSETQ. This CDR3 contains 11 residues. The germline V and J ends were trimmed by 4 bases and 9 bases, with 8 bases remaining between them. CDR3 nucleotide sequence: TGCGCCAGCAGCCGAGGGGGTGAGCAGTTCTTC. Its protein product is CASSRGGEQFF.

This clonotype was detected ten times or more. The rearrangement joins TRBV5-1 to TRBJ2-3; TRBD2 matches 7 bases. CDR1 and CDR2 from the germline V gene are SGHRS and YFSETQ. The CDR3 is made up of 15 amino acids. The ends lost 4 bases at V and 0 bases at J; junction bases unmatched: 5. The CDR3 sequence is CASSDSSGSTDTQYF. The DNA for the CDR3 is TGCGCCAGCAGCGATAGTAGCGGGAGCACAGATACGCAGTATTTT.

The sample holds one count of this clonotype. CDR3 sequence reads: CATSGGTGGNTIYF. In DNA, the CDR3 is TGTGCCACCAGCGGCGGGACAGGAGGAAACACCATATATTTT. The V call is TRBV15, the J call TRBJ1-3, with TRBD1 matching over 8 bases. CDR3 size: 14 residues. CDR1 is LNHNV, CDR2 YYDKDF, per germline (reference sequence). After removal of 5 bases from V and 4 bases from J, the junction contained 4 bases not matched to a gene.

This clonotype was counted only a few times. The chain has TRBV5-1 and TRBJ2-3; D is perhaps TRBD1 (5 bases). This CDR3 spans 14 amino acids. Germline loops: CDR1 SGHRS, CDR2 YFSETQ. V shed 1 base and J shed 5 bases, with 11 bases lying between them. CDR3 nucleotides: TGCGCCAGCAGCTTGTGGGGTCAGGGAGATACGCAGTATTTT. This encodes CASSLWGQGDTQYF.

Concerning this clonotype: A read error may account for a junction end that differs from germline. V gene TRBV7-9 combines with J gene TRBJ1-2, with D unclear. The CDR3 length is 13 residues. Germline V gene sequence: CDR1 SEHNR, CDR2 FQNEAQ (reference sequence). This CDR3 is CASSSRANYGYAF. CDR3 DNA: TGTGCCAGCAGCTCGAGAGCAAACTATGGCTACGCCTTC.

This clonotype has just a few counts. V usage is TRBV5-4 and J usage is TRBJ1-2; 9 bases match TRBD1. Germline lookup yields CDR1 SGHNT and CDR2 YYREEE (reference sequence). Trimming cost V 6 bases and J 5 bases; bases outside gene matches: 14. The CDR3 runs to 16 residues. The CDR3 reads CASTRDRVVTNYGYTF. CDR3 DNA: TGTGCCAGCACTCGGGACAGGGTTGTGACCAATTATGGCTACACCTTC.

This clonotype was detected ten times or more. This rearrangement joins TRBV7-2 to TRBJ2-1, with D possibly being TRBD2 (6 bases). V was cut by 2 bases and J by 6 bases, with 14 bases left in between. The germline gives CDR1 SGHTA, CDR2 FQGNSA. The CDR3 sequence is 15 residues long. The CDR3 is CASSLQPSVGNEQFF. The CDR3 DNA is TGTGCCAGCAGCTTACAGCCTAGCGTGGGCAATGAGCAGTTCTTC.

This clonotype was detected a few times. The gene calls are TRBV6-1 and TRBJ1-1, with D hard to call. Germline values: CDR1 MNHNS, CDR2 SASEGT. Trimming pared 4 bases from V and 4 bases from J, leaving 7 bases between. The length of the CDR3 is 12 residues. This CDR3 reads CASSAVGTEAFF. DNA of the CDR3: TGTGCCAGCAGTGCCGTGGGCACTGAAGCTTTCTTT.

J is TRBJ2-3 and V is TRBV2; unclear D gene. Germline V gene sequence: CDR1 SNHLY, CDR2 FYNNEI. V lost 1 base to trimming and J lost 0 bases, with 11 bases between them. The CDR3 consists of 16 residues. CDR3 sequence reads: CASSEGGATSTDTQYF. CDR3 coding DNA: TGTGCCAGCAGTGAAGGGGGTGCGACAAGCACAGATACGCAGTATTTT. Using reference TRBV2 and TRBJ2-3 for the parts outside the CDR3, the full variable domain is EPEVTQTPSHQVTQMGQEVILRCVPISNHLYFYWYRQILGQKVEFLVSFYNNEISEKSEIFDDQFSVERPDGSNFTLKIRSTKLEDSAMYFCASSEGGATSTDTQYFGPGTRLTVL.

This chain joins TRBV12-3 or TRBV12-4 and TRBJ2-7; no definite D call. There are 12 residues in the CDR3. V lost 8 bases, J lost 0 bases, and 8 bases lay in between. As DNA, the CDR3 is TGTGCCAGCGGATGGGGCTCCTACGAGCAGTACTTC. Translated: CASGWGSYEQYF.

This clonotype was found a few times. The chain carries TRBV7-9 and TRBJ1-1, with D perhaps TRBD1 (5 bases). There are 13 residues in the CDR3. Looked up from germline, CDR1 is SEHNR and CDR2 is FQNEAQ (reference sequence). Trimming removed 7 bases from V and 5 bases from J, with 14 bases in between. The CDR3 coding sequence is TGTGCCAGCAACCTACAGGAAAATACTGAAGCTTTCTTT. Its translation is CASNLQENTEAFF.

This chain uses TRBV20-1 with TRBJ1-4; the D is unclear. This CDR3 spans 16 amino acids. The V gene's germline CDR1 is DFQATT and CDR2 SNEGSKA (reference sequence). Trimming pared 0 bases from V and 0 bases from J, leaving 11 bases between. CDR3 in DNA: TGCAGTGCTAGAGACCGCATCTCTGCAACTAATGAAAAACTGTTTTTT. Residues: CSARDRISATNEKLFF.

This clonotype has just a few counts. This sequence joins TRBV9 and TRBJ2-2, with D perhaps matching TRBD2 (5 bases). The CDR3 runs to 15 residues. CDR1 SGDLS and CDR2 YYNGEE come from the germline V gene. V dropped 4 bases and J dropped 2 bases, with 12 bases sitting between them. The CDR3: CASSKRTSNTGELFF. The CDR3 coding sequence is TGTGCCAGCAGCAAGCGGACCTCCAACACCGGGGAGCTGTTTTTT.

This clonotype was picked up a small number of times. The genes are TRBV10-3 and TRBJ1-1; D gene ambiguous. From germline, CDR1 is ENHRY and CDR2 SYGVKD. CDR3 length: 13 residues. V was cut by 6 bases and J by 0 bases, with 8 bases left in between. The chain's CDR3 is CAISAELNTEAFF. The CDR3 DNA reads TGTGCCATCAGCGCAGAGCTGAACACTGAAGCTTTCTTT.

V gene TRBV2 combines with J gene TRBJ1-4; 7 bases match TRBD1. The V and J ends lost 5 bases and 8 bases, in that order; junction bases with no gene match: 8. CDR3 size: 14 residues. Germline V lookup: CDR1 SNHLY, CDR2 FYNNEI. CDR3 residues: CASSYRGRGEKLFF. The CDR3 nucleotides read TGTGCCAGCAGTTACAGGGGACGAGGGGAAAAACTGTTTTTT.